Following are 31 T cell receptor beta chains from one sample sequenced in a study of graft-versus-host responses after intestinal transplantation. These TCRs' antigens remain unknown. Clones were sequenced by immunoSEQ multiplex PCR, and TCRdb holds only the in-frame ones, with some missing. The table records approximately 99,000 clones, 91% of them present only once. The source was unstimulated CD4+ T cells sorted from spleen or lymph node cells, collected before transplant. The receptors originated from a human donor who was the organ donor for an intestinal transplant.

This chain uses TRBV5-4 with TRBJ2-7; 9 nucleotides match TRBD2. The CDR3 has 16 amino acids. Germline V lookup: CDR1 SGHNT, CDR2 YYREEE (reference sequence). V shed 4 bases, J shed 4 bases, and the junction held 12 bases outside the gene matches. CDR3 region: CASSRGGAGDGYEQYF. The CDR3 nucleotides are TGTGCCAGCAGCCGCGGGGGGGCAGGGGACGGGTACGAGCAGTACTTC.

V usage is TRBV18 and J usage is TRBJ2-1, with TRBD1 matching over 8 bases. Germline CDR1 and CDR2: KGHSH and LQKENI. The CDR3 has 16 amino acids. V gave up 4 bases and J gave up 4 bases; unmatched junction bases: 9. CDR3 region: CASSRPVTGVYNEQFF. CDR3 nucleotide sequence: TGTGCCAGCTCACGACCGGTGACAGGGGTTTACAATGAGCAGTTCTTC.

The chain joins TRBV6-6 to TRBJ2-3; the D is unclear. CDR1 and CDR2 (germline): MNHNY, SVGAGI (reference sequence). The CDR3 spans 15 residues. Trimming cost V 7 bases and J 1 base, with 15 bases left between them. CDR3 loop: CASKPWLPGTDTQYF. The CDR3, as DNA: TGTGCCAGCAAACCCTGGCTCCCCGGCACAGATACGCAGTATTTT.

This CDR3 is CASEVFPSGNTIYF. The DNA for the CDR3 is TGTGCCAGCGAGGTCTTCCCTTCTGGAAACACCATATATTTT. The gene calls are TRBV2 and TRBJ1-3; no clear D gene. From germline, CDR1 is SNHLY and CDR2 FYNNEI. Trimming took off 8 bases at V and 1 base at J, with 12 bases between the two ends. CDR3 size: 14 residues.

The rearrangement links TRBV30 to TRBJ1-6; 8 nucleotides agree with TRBD1. Germline CDR1 GTSNPN, CDR2 SVGIG (reference sequence). This CDR3 contains 18 residues. CDR3 coding DNA: TGTGCGTTTCCAGGGGGCCCTCTTCTTAGCTCCTATAATTCACCCCTCCACTTT. It translates to CAFPGGPLLSSYNSPLHF.

J is TRBJ2-7 and V is TRBV9; 10 bases match TRBD1. CDR1 is SGDLS, CDR2 YYNGEE, per germline. The CDR3 extends over 15 amino acids. The J segment lost 6 bases and the V segment lost 5 bases, leaving 11 bases of the junction unmatched. CDR3 nucleotides: TGTGCCAGCAGTCGAGGACAGGGGGTCTCGGCCGAGCAGTACTTC. This translates into CASSRGQGVSAEQYF.

The V gene is TRBV7-3, the J gene TRBJ2-5; 11 bases align to TRBD2. CDR3 length: 16 amino acids. The germline V gene encodes CDR1 SGHTA and CDR2 FQGTGA. Losses at the gene ends were 1 base for V and 4 bases for J; bases not matched to a gene: 5. Here the CDR3 DNA reads TGTGCCAGCAGCTTAAAACTAGCGGGGGTCCCAGAGACCCAGTACTTC. Its protein product is CASSLKLAGVPETQYF.

This rearrangement joins TRBV5-1 to TRBJ1-6, with D unresolved. Deletions cut 4 bases from V and 8 bases from J, with 13 bases between. There are 14 residues in the CDR3. Per germline, CDR1 SGHRS and CDR2 YFSETQ. CDR3 region: CASSISSGYSPLHF. The CDR3 DNA follows: TGCGCCAGCAGCATATCGTCAGGATATTCACCCCTCCACTTT.

The gene calls are TRBV28 and TRBJ1-5, with 7 bases aligning to TRBD1. The CDR3 is made up of 14 amino acids. The germline V gene has CDR1 MDHEN and CDR2 SYDVKM. Trimming cost V 3 bases and J 7 bases; bases outside gene matches: 6. The CDR3 DNA reads as TGTGCCAGCAGTTTGGACAGGTTGGGGCAGCCCCAGCATTTT. Translating it yields CASSLDRLGQPQHF.

J is TRBJ1-5 and V is TRBV4-1; 8 positions agree with TRBD1. The germline V gene has CDR1 MGHRA and CDR2 YSYEKL. The CDR3 sequence is 17 residues long. The trim removed 1 base at V and 0 bases at J, leaving 5 bases unmatched. CDR3 nucleotide sequence: TGCGCCAGCAGCCAAGGGGCGGGACAGGATAGCAATCAGCCCCAGCATTTT. Its protein is CASSQGAGQDSNQPQHF.

The V call is TRBV4-3, the J call TRBJ1-3; 7 bases are shared with TRBD1. The germline gives CDR1 LGHNA, CDR2 YSLEER. Losses at the gene ends were 5 bases for V and 2 bases for J; bases not matched to a gene: 9. This CDR3 spans 16 amino acids. The CDR3 sequence is CASSSDTGAAGNTIYF. The CDR3 DNA is TGCGCCAGCAGCTCTGACACAGGGGCGGCTGGAAACACCATATATTTT.

The chain carries TRBV18 and TRBJ1-2, with D perhaps TRBD1 (5 bases). The V and J ends lost 1 base and 8 bases respectively, with 11 bases between them. The CDR3 spans 13 residues. Germline V gene sequence: CDR1 KGHSH, CDR2 LQKENI. In nucleotides, the CDR3 is TGTGCCAGCTCACCACGCAGGGATGACGGCTACACCTTC. This codes for CASSPRRDDGYTF.

The chain links TRBV20-1 to TRBJ1-1; TRBD1 might be the D (6 bases). This CDR3 spans 11 amino acids. The germline V gene has CDR1 DFQATT and CDR2 SNEGSKA (reference sequence). Trimming shortened V by 1 base and J by 8 bases, and 8 bases separated the two germline ends. CDR3 sequence (DNA): TGCAGTGCTAGAGTAGGACAGGAAGCTTTCTTT. Its translation: CSARVGQEAFF.

The chain links TRBV13 to TRBJ2-5; 12 positions agree with TRBD2. V shed 2 bases, J shed 0 bases, and the junction held 4 bases outside the gene matches. The germline CDR1 and CDR2 sequences are PRHDT and FYEKMQ (reference sequence). The CDR3 covers 17 residues. The CDR3 nucleotides read TGTGCCAGCAGCTTAAGGCTAGCGGGGGGGTACCAAGAGACCCAGTACTTC. This gives the protein CASSLRLAGGYQETQYF.

The gene calls are TRBV14 and TRBJ1-3; 10 bases map to TRBD1. V lost 3 bases, J lost 10 bases, and 6 bases stayed unmatched. In germline, CDR1 is SGHDN, CDR2 FVKESK. The CDR3 loop spans 14 amino acids. This chain's CDR3 is CASSHRDRGSTIYF. The CDR3 region has the DNA TGTGCCAGCAGCCACCGGGACAGGGGTTCGACCATATATTTT.

The chain links TRBV4-3 to TRBJ2-7; TRBD1 is a possible D gene (8 bases). V gave up 3 bases and J gave up 4 bases, with 16 bases separating them. Germline CDR1 reads LGHNA; CDR2 reads YSLEER. The CDR3 spans 15 residues. The CDR3 sequence: CASSHNNRGGYEQYF. For the CDR3, the DNA is TGCGCCAGCAGCCATAATAACAGGGGGGGGTACGAGCAGTACTTC.

J is TRBJ1-1 and V is TRBV19; tentatively, D is TRBD1 (6 bases). There are 16 residues in the CDR3. Germline assignment: CDR1 LNHDA and CDR2 SQIVND (reference sequence). V was trimmed by 7 bases and J by 1 base, leaving 19 bases between them. Here the CDR3 reads CASTKEQGLSNTEAFF. For the CDR3, the DNA is TGTGCCAGTACTAAAGAACAGGGACTATCGAACACTGAAGCTTTCTTT.

The V gene is TRBV7-2, the J gene TRBJ2-7, with D perhaps TRBD2 (5 bases). Between the trimmed V and J ends, which lost 0 bases and 0 bases, there was a span of 9 bases. The CDR3 is 15 residues long. The germline gives CDR1 SGHTA, CDR2 FQGNSA. The DNA for the CDR3 is TGTGCCAGCAGCTTAGCGTCGGCGGGCTCCTACGAGCAGTACTTC. This encodes CASSLASAGSYEQYF. Variable domain in full (rest from reference TRBV7-2 and TRBJ2-7): GAGVSQSPSNKVTEKGKDVELRCDPISGHTALYWYRQSLGQGLEFLIYFQGNSAPDKSGLPSDRFSAERTGGSVSTLTIQRTQQEDSAVYLCASSLASAGSYEQYFGPGTRLTVT.

V is TRBV18 and J is TRBJ1-5, with 8 bases that match TRBD1. Germline values: CDR1 KGHSH, CDR2 LQKENI. V was clipped by 5 bases and J by 0 bases; unmatched bases: 6. This CDR3 is 16 amino acids long. The CDR3 DNA is TGTGCCAGCTCATCCGACAGGGGTTATAGCAATCAGCCCCAGCATTTT. Protein sequence: CASSSDRGYSNQPQHF.

This clone was observed a handful of times. The genes are TRBV30 and TRBJ1-4, with D possibly being TRBD1 (6 bases). This CDR3 region has 16 residues. Trimming left V 2 bases short and J 0 bases short, with 13 bases between. CDR1 and CDR2 from the germline V gene are GTSNPN and SVGIG (reference sequence). In DNA form, the CDR3 reads TGTGCCTGGAGTCTGACAGGAGCTGCAACTAATGAAAAACTGTTTTTT. This sequence encodes CAWSLTGAATNEKLFF.

V gene TRBV5-5 combines with J gene TRBJ1-2, with D possibly matching TRBD1 (6 bases). Germline CDR1 and CDR2: SGHKS and YYEKEE (reference sequence). V shed 5 bases and J shed 4 bases, with 18 bases lying between them. The CDR3 is made up of 15 amino acids. DNA for the CDR3: TGTGCCAGCAGGGCCCTTGCAGGGGTGGGCTATGGCTACACCTTC. Translating gives CASRALAGVGYGYTF.

The chain links TRBV19 to TRBJ1-1; no clear D. CDR1 is LNHDA and CDR2 is SQIVND in the germline V gene (reference sequence). V lost 1 base, J lost 3 bases, and 6 bases lay in between. The CDR3 spans 13 residues. The CDR3 sequence: CASSIGLDTEAFF. The CDR3 DNA sequence: TGTGCCAGTAGTATAGGTCTTGACACTGAAGCTTTCTTT.

The chain joins TRBV2 to TRBJ2-2; 13 bases agree with TRBD2. Germline lookup yields CDR1 SNHLY and CDR2 FYNNEI. The length of the CDR3 is 16 residues. V was clipped by 5 bases and J by 6 bases; unmatched bases: 6. In DNA form, the CDR3 reads TGTGCCAGCAGTACACCGGGACTAGCGGGGCCCGGGGAGCTGTTTTTT. It yields the protein CASSTPGLAGPGELFF.

The CDR3 loop is CASSLSGTGAGEQYF. For the CDR3, the DNA is TGTGCCAGCAGTTTATCGGGGACAGGGGCCGGCGAGCAGTACTTC. The genes are TRBV27 and TRBJ2-7; 10 nucleotides line up with TRBD1. The CDR3 is 15 amino acids. CDR1 MNHEY and CDR2 SMNVEV come from the germline V gene (reference sequence). With 0 bases clipped from V and 6 bases from J, the junction kept 5 bases outside the gene matches.

This rearrangement joins TRBV5-1 to TRBJ1-1; D call uncertain. Germline CDR1 and CDR2: SGHRS and YFSETQ. The ends were cut back, 5 bases at V and 0 bases at J, with 14 bases in the middle. The CDR3 runs 15 residues. The CDR3 loop reads CASRGPGVVNTEAFF. The CDR3 DNA follows: TGCGCCAGCAGAGGGCCGGGAGTGGTGAACACTGAAGCTTTCTTT.

The chain couples TRBV6-5 to TRBJ1-1, with D possibly matching TRBD1 (5 bases). The germline CDR1 and CDR2 sequences are MNHEY and SVGAGI. V lost 2 bases and J 7 bases, leaving 11 bases between the germline ends. The CDR3 extends over 13 amino acids. CDR3 coding DNA: TGTGCCAGCAGTTACGGCAGGGAAGTTGAAGCTTTCTTT. Translated, it gives CASSYGREVEAFF.

The chain links TRBV6-4 to TRBJ1-5; 7 bases agree with TRBD1. With 2 bases clipped from V and 0 bases from J, the junction kept 4 bases outside the gene matches. This CDR3 has 16 amino acids. CDR1 MRHNA and CDR2 SNTAGT come from the germline V gene. The CDR3: CASSDGNRGSNQPQHF. CDR3 sequence (DNA): TGTGCCAGCAGTGACGGAAACAGGGGTAGCAATCAGCCCCAGCATTTT.

This chain joins TRBV6-1 and TRBJ2-3; D is possibly TRBD2 (5 bases). V dropped 11 bases and J dropped 1 base, with 16 bases sitting between them. Germline-derived CDR1 and CDR2 are MNHNS and SASEGT. The CDR3 consists of 14 residues. CDR3 in amino acids: CAARVSRGTDTQYF. The CDR3 bases are TGTGCCGCAAGGGTGTCGAGGGGCACAGATACGCAGTATTTT.

The chain joins TRBV6-6 to TRBJ2-1; tentative D call: TRBD1 (6 bases). CDR3 length: 15 amino acids. With 5 bases removed from V and 4 bases from J, the gap between germline ends came to 15 bases. The germline V gene has CDR1 MNHNY and CDR2 SVGAGI (reference sequence). The CDR3 loop reads CASSDPRGKYNEQFF. CDR3 bases: TGTGCCAGCAGTGACCCCAGGGGAAAGTACAATGAGCAGTTCTTC.

This clone occurred once. The rearrangement joins TRBV9 to TRBJ1-6, with TRBD1 matching 10 bases. This CDR3 is 15 amino acids long. J was trimmed by 8 bases and V by 4 bases; bases with no gene match: 6. CDR1 is SGDLS, CDR2 YYNGEE, per germline. The CDR3, as DNA: TGTGCCAGCAGCCGCGTGGGGACAGGGGATTCACCCCTCCACTTT. It translates to CASSRVGTGDSPLHF. The variable domain in full, with the rest retrieved from reference TRBV9 and TRBJ1-6, is DSGVTQTPKHLITATGQRVTLRCSPRSGDLSVYWYQQSLDQGLQFLIQYYNGEERAKGNILERFSAQQFPDLHSELNLSSLELGDSALYFCASSRVGTGDSPLHFGNGTRLTVT.

This sequence joins TRBV11-2 and TRBJ2-3; 11 nucleotides agree with TRBD1. In germline, CDR1 is SGHAT, CDR2 FQNNGV. There are 16 residues in the CDR3. V was pared by 0 bases and J by 4 bases, with 3 bases of the junction left unmatched. The DNA for the CDR3 is TGTGCCAGCAGCTTAGATTGGACAGGGGGCTCAGATACGCAGTATTTT. Translating it yields CASSLDWTGGSDTQYF.